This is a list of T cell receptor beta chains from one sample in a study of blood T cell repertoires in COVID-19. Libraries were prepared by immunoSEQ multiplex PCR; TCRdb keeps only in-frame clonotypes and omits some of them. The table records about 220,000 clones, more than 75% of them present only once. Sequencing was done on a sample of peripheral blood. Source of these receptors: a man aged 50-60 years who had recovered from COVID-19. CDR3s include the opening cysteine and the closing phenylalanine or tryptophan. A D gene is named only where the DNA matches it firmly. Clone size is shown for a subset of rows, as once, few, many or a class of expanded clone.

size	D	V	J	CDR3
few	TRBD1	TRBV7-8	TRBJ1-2	CASSYYPGGRDYGYTF
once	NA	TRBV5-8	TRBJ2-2	CASSLAGTNTGELFF
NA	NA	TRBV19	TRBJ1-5	CASSIIASNQPQHF
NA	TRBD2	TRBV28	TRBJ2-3	CASGGGWDTQYF
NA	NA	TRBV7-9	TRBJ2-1	CASSETGAPSNEQFF
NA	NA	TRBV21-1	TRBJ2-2	CASRETGSGKLANTGELFF
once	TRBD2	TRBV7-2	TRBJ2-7	CASSLPGAGAYEQYF
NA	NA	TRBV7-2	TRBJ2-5	CASSLFGNAETQYF
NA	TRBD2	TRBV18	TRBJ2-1	CASSRITTGTSVNNEQFF
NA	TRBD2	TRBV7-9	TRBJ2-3	CASTTLTAGGPVDTQYF
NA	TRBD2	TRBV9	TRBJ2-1	CASSLIAGGSGEQFF
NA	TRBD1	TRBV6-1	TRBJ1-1	CASSATGFGYTEAFF
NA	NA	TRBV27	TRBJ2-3	CASSRLAKDSSHTDTQYF
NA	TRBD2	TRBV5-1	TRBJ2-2	CASSLDSGRYTGELFF
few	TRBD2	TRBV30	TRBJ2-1	CACLREAGFLWNEQFF
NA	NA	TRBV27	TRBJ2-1	CASSLSGGEQFF
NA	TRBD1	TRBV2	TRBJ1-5	CASRPGQGLLNQPQHF
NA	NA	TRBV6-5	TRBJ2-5	CASTKRGYQETQYF
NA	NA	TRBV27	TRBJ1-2	CASSFGQRNYGYTF
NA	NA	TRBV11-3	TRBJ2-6	CASSKQASGANVLTF
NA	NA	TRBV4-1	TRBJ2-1	CASSLESSNYNEQFF
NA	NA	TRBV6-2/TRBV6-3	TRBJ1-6	CASSYSGTSSSPLHF
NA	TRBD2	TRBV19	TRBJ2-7	CASSSGPGLASYEQYF
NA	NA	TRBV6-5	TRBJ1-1	CASSYSRGGMNTEAFF
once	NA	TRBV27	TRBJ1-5	CASWGGRSNQPQHF
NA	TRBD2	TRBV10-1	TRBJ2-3	CASSTAGGEDTQYF
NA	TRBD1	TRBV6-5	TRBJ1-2	CASRDRGVGGYTF
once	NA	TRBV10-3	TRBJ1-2	CAISLGGGGYGYTF
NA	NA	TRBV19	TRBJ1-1	CASYTGTEAFF
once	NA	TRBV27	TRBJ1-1	CASNLIKPGRGVTEAFF